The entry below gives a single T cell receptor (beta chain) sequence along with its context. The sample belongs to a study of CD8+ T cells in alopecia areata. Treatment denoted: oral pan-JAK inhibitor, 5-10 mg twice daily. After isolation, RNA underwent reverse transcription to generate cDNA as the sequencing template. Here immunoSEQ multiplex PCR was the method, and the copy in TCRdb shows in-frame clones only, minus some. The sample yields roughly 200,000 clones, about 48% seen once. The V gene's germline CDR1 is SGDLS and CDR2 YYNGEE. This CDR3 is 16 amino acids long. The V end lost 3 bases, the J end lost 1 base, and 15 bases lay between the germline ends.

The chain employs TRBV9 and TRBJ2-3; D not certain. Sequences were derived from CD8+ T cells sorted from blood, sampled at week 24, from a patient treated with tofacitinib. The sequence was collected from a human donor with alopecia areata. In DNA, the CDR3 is TGTGCCAGCAGCGCCCAGACAAGTCCGGGCACAGATACGCAGTATTTT. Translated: CASSAQTSPGTDTQYF.